A selection of T cell receptor beta chains follows, all from one sample in a study of T cell changes during pregnancy in multiple sclerosis. TCRdb keeps only in-frame clones here, not all; method: immunoSEQ multiplex PCR. The top ten clones hold around 4.2% of a sample with around 47,000 clones, about 94% of them seen once. Sequencing used CD8+ T cells from peripheral blood mononuclear cells, obtained in the first trimester of pregnancy. The receptors shown here come from a female donor with multiple sclerosis, enrolled in a pregnancy study. Both conserved end residues are part of each CDR3. The D gene is left open where the match is weak. Rows give clone size only sometimes, using once, few, many, or a class for an expanded clone.

J,D,V,size,DNA,CDR3
TRBJ2-7,TRBD2,TRBV7-9,NA,TGTGCCAGCAGCTTGGCGGGAGTCTACGAGCAGTACTTC,CASSLAGVYEQYF
TRBJ1-1,NA,TRBV27,NA,TGTGCCAGCAGTCCCACCGCAGGGACAGAAGCTTTCTTT,CASSPTAGTEAFF
TRBJ1-1,NA,TRBV5-1,NA,TGCGCCAGCAGCTTGGGCAGGGGAGTGAACACTGAAGCTTTCTTT,CASSLGRGVNTEAFF
TRBJ1-1,NA,TRBV9,NA,TGTGCCAGCAGCGTAGATCGGGGGATGAACACTGAAGCTTTCTTT,CASSVDRGMNTEAFF
TRBJ2-1,TRBD2,TRBV5-5,NA,TGTGCCGGCCGTAGCGGGCTGAGCTCCTACAATGAGCAGTTCTTC,CAGRSGLSSYNEQFF
TRBJ2-7,NA,TRBV5-8,NA,TGTGCCAGCAGCTGGTCCCGGGACGAGCAGTACTTC,CASSWSRDEQYF
TRBJ2-2,NA,TRBV7-6,NA,TGTGCCAGCAGCTTAGCGCTAGCGAACACCGGGGAGCTGTTTTTT,CASSLALANTGELFF
TRBJ2-7,NA,TRBV11-2,NA,TGTGCCAGCAGCACGGCCCGGGACATCTCCTACGAGCAGTACTTC,CASSTARDISYEQYF
TRBJ2-1,TRBD2,TRBV9,NA,TGTGCCAGCAGCGTAGAAGGGAGGGGATCCAACAATGAGCAGTTCTTC,CASSVEGRGSNNEQFF
TRBJ2-7,TRBD2,TRBV10-2,NA,TGCGCCAGCAGTGAGTCCGGGGGGGGCCACGAGCAGTACTTC,CASSESGGGHEQYF
TRBJ1-1,NA,TRBV4-1,NA,TGCGCCAGCAGCCAACAAGTGGACATGAACACTGAAGCTTTCTTT,CASSQQVDMNTEAFF
TRBJ2-7,TRBD1,TRBV6-1,NA,TGTGCCAGCAGTGGATACTCACAGGGGGCTGGGTACGAGCAGTACTTC,CASSGYSQGAGYEQYF
TRBJ2-7,TRBD1,TRBV7-6,NA,TGTGCCAGCAGCTACGGCGGAACGGGACAGGGGGCTAGGTACGAGCAGTACTTC,CASSYGGTGQGARYEQYF
TRBJ2-7,TRBD1,TRBV9,NA,TGTGCCAGCAGCCCCCCAGGGACAGGGGACTTTTACGAGCAGTACTTC,CASSPPGTGDFYEQYF
TRBJ2-7,NA,TRBV4-1,NA,TGCGCCAGCAGCCAGGGTACAGGGATCAGCTCCTACGAGCAGTACTTC,CASSQGTGISSYEQYF
TRBJ2-7,NA,TRBV19,NA,TGTGCCAGTAGTATTGCCGGGAACTACGAGCAGTACTTC,CASSIAGNYEQYF
TRBJ2-1,TRBD1,TRBV4-1,NA,TGCGCCAGCAGCCAATCACAGGGGGCAGCCGCCAATGAGCAGTTCTTC,CASSQSQGAAANEQFF
TRBJ2-5,NA,TRBV7-9,NA,TGTGCCAGCAGCCCTCCTTTCCAAGAGACCCAGTACTTC,CASSPPFQETQYF
TRBJ2-1,TRBD1,TRBV13,NA,TGTGCCAGCAGCCCCGAGGGACAGTACAATGAGCAGTTCTTC,CASSPEGQYNEQFF
TRBJ1-1,NA,TRBV28,NA,TGTGCCAGCAGTTTAACGGGGAACACTGAAGCTTTCTTT,CASSLTGNTEAFF
TRBJ2-5,TRBD1,TRBV7-8,NA,TGTGCCAGCAGCTTCATGACAGGGAGAGAGACCCAGTACTTC,CASSFMTGRETQYF
TRBJ1-2,NA,TRBV19,once,TGTGCCAGTTCCCCATCCACAGGGTTCTATGGCTACACCTTC,CASSPSTGFYGYTF
TRBJ2-7,NA,TRBV7-6,NA,TGTGCCAGCAGTCACCCGGACTACTCCTACGAGCAGTACTTC,CASSHPDYSYEQYF
TRBJ1-5,NA,TRBV4-1,once,TGCGCCAGCAGCCAAGATATTACGGCAGGGGAACAGCCCCAGCATTTT,CASSQDITAGEQPQHF
TRBJ2-7,NA,TRBV7-6,NA,TGTGCCAGCAGCTTCTTAGCGGAATCACACGAGCAGTACTTC,CASSFLAESHEQYF
TRBJ2-1,NA,TRBV10-3,NA,TGTGCCATCGCCCAGGGTTACAATGAGCAGTTCTTC,CAIAQGYNEQFF
TRBJ1-2,NA,TRBV6-5,NA,TGTGCCAGCAGTCCCCTCGAGTGGAGCTATGGCTACACCTTC,CASSPLEWSYGYTF
TRBJ2-7,NA,TRBV10-3,NA,TGTGCCATCAGTGACCCCGGACAGGTCGGAGGGGGGTACGAGCAGTACTTC,CAISDPGQVGGGYEQYF
TRBJ2-3,NA,TRBV9,NA,TGTGCCAGCAGCTTAGACAGCCCAGATACGCAGTATTTT,CASSLDSPDTQYF
TRBJ2-3,NA,TRBV10-3,once,TGTGCCACTGCCACTCCCGGGACATCAGATACGCAGTATTTT,CATATPGTSDTQYF
TRBJ2-3,TRBD1,TRBV9,once,TGTGCCAGCAGCCTTATCAGGGGGGATACGCAGTATTTT,CASSLIRGDTQYF
TRBJ2-7,TRBD1,TRBV7-9,NA,TGTGCCAGCAGCTCGCCCCCAGGGGGCTACGAGCAGTACTTC,CASSSPPGGYEQYF
TRBJ2-3,NA,TRBV5-8,NA,TGTGCCAGCAGCTCTGAGTCGAGTCCAGATACGCAGTATTTT,CASSSESSPDTQYF
TRBJ1-1,NA,TRBV2,NA,TGTGCCAGCATTGAGGGGGGGCCAACTGAAGCTTTCTTT,CASIEGGPTEAFF
TRBJ1-5,TRBD1,TRBV28,medium-sized,TGTGCCAGCAGTTTAAACATTGAGGGGACAGTCCACCCCGATCAGCCCCAGCATTTT,CASSLNIEGTVHPDQPQHF
TRBJ1-2,TRBD1,TRBV6-4,NA,TGTGCCAGCAGCGAAACCTCAGGGGGTGGCTATGGCTACACCTTC,CASSETSGGGYGYTF
TRBJ2-1,NA,TRBV27,few,TGTGCCAGCAGTTTATTGTCCGGCTCCTACAATGAGCAGTTCTTC,CASSLLSGSYNEQFF
TRBJ1-2,NA,TRBV7-6,NA,TGTGCCAGCAGCTTAGATGTGGGAGGCCTCGATGGCTACACCTTC,CASSLDVGGLDGYTF
TRBJ1-6,TRBD1,TRBV7-8,NA,TGTGCCAGCAGCCCCTGGGACAGAAATTCACCCCTCCACTTT,CASSPWDRNSPLHF
TRBJ2-7,TRBD2,TRBV7-9,NA,TGTGCCAGCAGCTCCCCAGCGGGAGCCTACGAGCAGTACTTC,CASSSPAGAYEQYF
TRBJ2-3,NA,TRBV9,few,TGTGCCAGCAGCGTAGAGGGGGGGTATGGCACAGATACGCAGTATTTT,CASSVEGGYGTDTQYF
TRBJ2-3,TRBD1,TRBV19,NA,TGTGCCAGTAGCCAGGGGGCCGATACGCAGTATTTT,CASSQGADTQYF
TRBJ1-1,TRBD1,TRBV11-1,NA,TGTGCCAGCAGCTACCGGGACAGGGTGGACACTGAAGCTTTCTTT,CASSYRDRVDTEAFF
TRBJ2-1,NA,TRBV6-5,NA,TGTGCCAGCAGCTTCCGGGACTCTCTCTACAATGAGCAGTTCTTC,CASSFRDSLYNEQFF
TRBJ2-5,NA,TRBV7-2,NA,TGTGCCAGCAGCTCCGCCTACAGGGCTATTCAAGAGACCCAGTACTTC,CASSSAYRAIQETQYF
TRBJ1-5,NA,TRBV27,once,TGTGCCAGCAGCCTGTGGGGCACCAATCAGCCCCAGCATTTT,CASSLWGTNQPQHF
TRBJ2-7,TRBD2,TRBV2,NA,TGTGCCAGCAGTGAACTAGCGGGAGCGCCCCCGGGGTGGGAGCAGTACTTC,CASSELAGAPPGWEQYF
TRBJ2-2,TRBD1,TRBV25-1,NA,TGTGCCAGCAGCGGGACAGGAGAGACCGGGGAGCTGTTTTTT,CASSGTGETGELFF
TRBJ2-2,NA,TRBV19,once,TGTGCCAGTCATAAAGGAGCGTTTCCCACCGGGGAGCTGTTTTTT,CASHKGAFPTGELFF
TRBJ1-1,TRBD1,TRBV7-2,NA,TGTGCCAGCAGCCCCCTGGGACAGACGAACACTGAAGCTTTCTTT,CASSPLGQTNTEAFF
TRBJ1-4,TRBD1,TRBV7-9,NA,TGTGCCAGCAGCTTATTGAGACAGGGACCTCCAACTAATGAAAAACTGTTTTTT,CASSLLRQGPPTNEKLFF
TRBJ2-2,NA,TRBV7-7,few,TGTGCCAGCAGCGCTAGGCCCGGGGAGCTGTTTTTT,CASSARPGELFF
TRBJ1-1,NA,TRBV19,NA,TGTGCCAGTTCCCTTATGGCGAACACTGAAGCTTTCTTT,CASSLMANTEAFF
TRBJ2-7,NA,TRBV5-1,NA,TGCGCCAGCAGCTCAACTAGGGAGTCCTACGAGCAGTACTTC,CASSSTRESYEQYF
TRBJ2-1,NA,TRBV11-3,NA,TGTGCCAGCAGCTTAACTGTACAGGGCTACAATGAGCAGTTCTTC,CASSLTVQGYNEQFF